This T cell receptor (beta chain) was sequenced during a study of shared clonotypes between healthy human individuals. Study-wide context: Researchers assigned three CD4 naive, three CD4 memory, two CD8 naive and one CD8 memory plate to each donor. Findings and caveats of the study: Sequencing depth was expected to affect clonotype sharing among donors.

Turning to this clone: Its antigen is undetermined.

V was pared by 1 base and J by 11 bases, with 11 bases between. CDR1 and CDR2 from the germline V gene are MGHDK and SYGVNS. This CDR3 is 12 amino acids long. Running of the assay took place at deep level. Replicate PCRs from sorted subsets contained around 190 ng DNA, which is approximately 30,000 T cell genomes. Here immunoSEQ multiplex PCR was the method, and the copy in TCRdb shows in-frame clones only, minus some. The data show roughly 2.5 million clones, around nine tenths seen once. The sequence came from a man between 18 and 29 years old in good health. Input material: naive CD4+ T cells sorted from blood. Indicated subset: CD45RA+ positively selected. The chain combines TRBV25-1 with TRBJ2-5; a weak D match, TRBD1 (6 bases). The CDR3 DNA reads as TGTGCCAGCAGTGAATCAACAGGGTCTCAGTACTTC. Its translation is CASSESTGSQYF.